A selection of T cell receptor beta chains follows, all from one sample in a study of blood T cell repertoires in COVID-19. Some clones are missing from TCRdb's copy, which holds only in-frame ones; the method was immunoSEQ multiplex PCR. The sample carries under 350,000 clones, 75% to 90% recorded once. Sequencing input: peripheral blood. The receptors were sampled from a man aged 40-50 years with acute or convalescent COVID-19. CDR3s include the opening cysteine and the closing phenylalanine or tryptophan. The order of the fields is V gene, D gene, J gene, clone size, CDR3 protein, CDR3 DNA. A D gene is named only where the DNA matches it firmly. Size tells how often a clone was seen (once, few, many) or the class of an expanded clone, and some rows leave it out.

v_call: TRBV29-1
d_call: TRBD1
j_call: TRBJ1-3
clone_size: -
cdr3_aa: CSVGYRGLSGNTIYF
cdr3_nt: TGCAGCGTTGGATACAGGGGCCTCTCTGGAAACACCATATATTTT

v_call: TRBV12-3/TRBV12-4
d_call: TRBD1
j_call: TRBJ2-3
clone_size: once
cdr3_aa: CASSYRGADTQYF
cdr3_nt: TGTGCCAGCAGTTACAGGGGAGCGGATACGCAGTATTTT

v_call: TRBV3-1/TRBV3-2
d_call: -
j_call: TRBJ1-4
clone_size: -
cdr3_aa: CASSQGDAGSEKLFF
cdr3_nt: TGTGCCAGCAGCCAAGGGGACGCGGGGAGTGAAAAACTGTTTTTT

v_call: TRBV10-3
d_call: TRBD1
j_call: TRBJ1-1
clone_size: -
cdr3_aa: CAISPGQGGTEAFF
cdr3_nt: TGTGCCATCAGTCCAGGACAGGGAGGCACTGAAGCTTTCTTT

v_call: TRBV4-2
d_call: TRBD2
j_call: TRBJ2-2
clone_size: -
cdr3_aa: CASSLLGGTSNTGELFF
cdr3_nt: TGTGCCAGCAGCCTCCTCGGGGGGACGTCGAACACCGGGGAGCTGTTTTTT

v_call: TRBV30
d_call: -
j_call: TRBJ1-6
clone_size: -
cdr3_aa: CAWKGGPPDLSYNSPLHF
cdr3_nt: TGTGCCTGGAAGGGGGGGCCCCCGGACCTCTCCTATAATTCACCCCTCCACTTT

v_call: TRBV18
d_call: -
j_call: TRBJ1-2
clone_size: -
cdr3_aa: CASSPAGRGYGYTF
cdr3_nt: TGTGCCAGCTCACCGGCGGGAAGGGGCTATGGCTACACCTTC

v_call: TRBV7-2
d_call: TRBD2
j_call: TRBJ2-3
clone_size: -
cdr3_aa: CASSMTSGGYTQYF
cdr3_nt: TGTGCCAGCAGCATGACTAGCGGGGGATATACGCAGTATTTT

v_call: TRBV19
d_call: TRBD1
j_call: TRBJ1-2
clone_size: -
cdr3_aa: CASSIAETGGYGYTF
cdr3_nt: TGTGCCAGTAGTATAGCCGAGACAGGGGGCTATGGCTACACCTTC

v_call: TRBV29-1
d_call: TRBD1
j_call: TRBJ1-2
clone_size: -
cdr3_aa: CSVEDSGTGKLSLYGYTF
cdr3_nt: TGCAGCGTTGAAGATTCAGGGACAGGCAAATTATCTTTATATGGCTACACCTTC

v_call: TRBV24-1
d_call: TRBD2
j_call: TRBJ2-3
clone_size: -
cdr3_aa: CATSDLRGRGGATDTQYF
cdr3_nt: TGTGCCACCAGTGATTTGCGCGGTCGCGGGGGGGCCACAGATACGCAGTATTTT

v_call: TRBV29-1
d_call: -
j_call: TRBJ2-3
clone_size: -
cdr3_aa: CSGGQTDTQYF
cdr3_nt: TGCAGCGGGGGACAAACCGATACGCAGTATTTT

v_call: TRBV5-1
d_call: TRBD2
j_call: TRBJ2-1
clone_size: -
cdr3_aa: CASSLVSGGYNEQFF
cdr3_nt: TGCGCCAGCAGCTTGGTTAGCGGGGGCTACAATGAGCAGTTCTTC

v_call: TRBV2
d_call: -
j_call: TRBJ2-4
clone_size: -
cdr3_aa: CASTQTGTEYF
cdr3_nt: TGTGCCAGCACCCAAACAGGGACGGAGTACTTC

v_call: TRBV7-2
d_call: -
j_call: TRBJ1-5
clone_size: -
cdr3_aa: CASSLARANQPQHF
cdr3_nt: TGTGCCAGCAGCTTAGCGCGTGCGAATCAGCCCCAGCATTTT

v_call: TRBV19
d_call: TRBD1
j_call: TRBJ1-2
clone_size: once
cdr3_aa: CASSIGQAGYGYTF
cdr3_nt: TGTGCCAGTAGTATTGGACAGGCGGGCTATGGCTACACCTTC

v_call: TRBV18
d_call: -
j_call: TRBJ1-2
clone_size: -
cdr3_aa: CASSPEGYYGYTF
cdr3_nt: TGTGCCAGCTCACCAGAGGGTTACTATGGCTACACCTTC

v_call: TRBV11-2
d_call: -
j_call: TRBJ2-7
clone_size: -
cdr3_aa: CASSLTGRGGYEQYF
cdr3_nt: TGTGCCAGCAGCTTAACGGGCAGGGGTGGGTACGAGCAGTACTTC

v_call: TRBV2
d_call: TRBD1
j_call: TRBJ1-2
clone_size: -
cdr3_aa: CASRGPPGQNTNYGYTF
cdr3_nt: TGTGCCAGCAGGGGGCCTCCGGGACAGAATACTAACTATGGCTACACCTTC

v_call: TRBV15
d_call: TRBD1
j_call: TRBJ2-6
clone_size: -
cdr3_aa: CATSTPGQGAGANVLTF
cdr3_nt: TGTGCCACCAGCACGCCGGGGCAGGGGGCCGGGGCCAACGTCCTGACTTTC